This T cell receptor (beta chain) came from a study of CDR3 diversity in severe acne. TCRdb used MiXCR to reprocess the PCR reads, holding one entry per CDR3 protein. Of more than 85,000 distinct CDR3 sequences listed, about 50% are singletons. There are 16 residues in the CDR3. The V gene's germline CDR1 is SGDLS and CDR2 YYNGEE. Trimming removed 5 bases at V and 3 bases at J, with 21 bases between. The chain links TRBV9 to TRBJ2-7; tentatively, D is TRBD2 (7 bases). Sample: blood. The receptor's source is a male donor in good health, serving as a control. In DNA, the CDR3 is TGTGCCAGCAGTGAAGGGGGGGGGGGGCAGATCTACGAGCAGTACTTC. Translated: CASSEGGGGQIYEQYF. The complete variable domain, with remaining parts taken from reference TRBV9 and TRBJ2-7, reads DSGVTQTPKHLITATGQRVTLRCSPRSGDLSVYWYQQSLDQGLQFLIQYYNGEERAKGNILERFSAQQFPDLHSELNLSSLELGDSALYFCASSEGGGGQIYEQYFGPGTRLTVT.